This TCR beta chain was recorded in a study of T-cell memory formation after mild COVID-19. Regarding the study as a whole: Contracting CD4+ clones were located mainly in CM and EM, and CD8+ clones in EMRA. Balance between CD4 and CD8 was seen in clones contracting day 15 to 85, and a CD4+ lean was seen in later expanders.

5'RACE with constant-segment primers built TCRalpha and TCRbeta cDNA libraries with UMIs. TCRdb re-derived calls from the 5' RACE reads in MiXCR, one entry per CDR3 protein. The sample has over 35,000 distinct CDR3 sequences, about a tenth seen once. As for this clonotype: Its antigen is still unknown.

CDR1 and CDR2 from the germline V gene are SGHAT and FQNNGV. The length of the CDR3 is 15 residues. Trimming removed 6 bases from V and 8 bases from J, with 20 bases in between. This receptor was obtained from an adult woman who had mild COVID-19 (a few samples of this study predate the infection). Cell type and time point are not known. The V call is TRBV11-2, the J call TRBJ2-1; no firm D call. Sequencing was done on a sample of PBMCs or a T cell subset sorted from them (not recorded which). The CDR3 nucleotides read TGTGCCAGCAGTCTAGGCCGGGCCGATTATCATGAGCAGTTCTTC. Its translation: CASSLGRADYHEQFF.